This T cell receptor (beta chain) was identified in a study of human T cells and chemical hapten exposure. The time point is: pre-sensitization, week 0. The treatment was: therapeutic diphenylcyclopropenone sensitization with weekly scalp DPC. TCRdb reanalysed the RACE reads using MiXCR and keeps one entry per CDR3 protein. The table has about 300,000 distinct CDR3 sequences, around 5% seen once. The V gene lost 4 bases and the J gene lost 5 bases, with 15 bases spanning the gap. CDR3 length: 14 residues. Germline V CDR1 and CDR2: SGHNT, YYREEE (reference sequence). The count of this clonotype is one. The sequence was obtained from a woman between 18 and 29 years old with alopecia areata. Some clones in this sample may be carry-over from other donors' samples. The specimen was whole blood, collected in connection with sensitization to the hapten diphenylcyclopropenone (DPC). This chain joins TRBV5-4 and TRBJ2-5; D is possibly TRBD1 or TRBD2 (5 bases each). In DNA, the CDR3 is TGTGCCAGCAGCGCAGGGAGATACGAGGAGACCCAGTACTTC. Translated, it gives CASSAGRYEETQYF.